The sequence of this TCR beta chain was determined in a study of shared clonotypes between healthy human individuals. Study context: Each donor contributed plates that comprised three CD4 naive, three CD4 memory, two CD8 naive and one CD8 memory. Study-level results: Against clonotypes common to all four donors, non-shared ones had lower generation probabilities.

This clone is a singleton in its sample. The target antigen is unknown. The V gene's germline CDR1 is KGHSH and CDR2 LQKENI. The CDR3 length is 14 residues. V was pared by 4 bases and J by 1 base, with 10 bases between. Assay: immunoSEQ multiplex PCR; the TCRdb copy retains only in-frame clones and omits some. The top ten clones hold 1.2% of a sample with 1,500,000 or so clones, more than 95% of them seen once. The material sequenced was naive CD4+ T cells sorted from blood. Described subset: CD45RA+ positively selected. The chain combines TRBV18 with TRBJ1-1; D call uncertain. This receptor was taken from a man aged 30 to 39 in good health. DNA for the CDR3: TGTGCCAGCTCACTAGTCGAGGCGAACACTGAAGCTTTCTTT. This gives the protein CASSLVEANTEAFF. The variable domain in full, with the rest retrieved from reference TRBV18 and TRBJ1-1, is NAGVMQNPRHLVRRRGQEARLRCSPMKGHSHVYWYRQLPEEGLKFMVYLQKENIIDESGMPKERFSAEFPKEGPSILRIQQVVRGDSAAYFCASSLVEANTEAFFGQGTRLTVV.